This T cell receptor (beta chain) was identified in a study of blood T cell repertoires in COVID-19. Study-level background: Acute and convalescent COVID-19 specimens originated in the United States, Italy and Spain. T cells, B-cell-depleted T cells, or PBMCs provided the cDNA or gDNA that served as material.

Per the original methods: Counts of nucleated cells, estimated from reference gene primer amplification, were obtained. Assay: immunoSEQ multiplex PCR; the TCRdb copy retains only in-frame clones and omits some. V and J calls and clone size are as listed in that table; D and trimming were resolved from the DNA. The sample yields just under 150,000 clones, 70% to 90% seen once. Sequencing used peripheral blood. The TCR originated in a human donor with acute or convalescent COVID-19. The donor label of this sample is uncertain.

Here the CDR3 DNA reads TGTGCCAGCAGCCCTTCCCCTCCAACTATGAACACTGAAGCTTTCTTT. Its translation: CASSPSPPTMNTEAFF. The gene calls are TRBV5-5 and TRBJ1-1; D remains ambiguous. In germline, CDR1 is SGHKS, CDR2 YYEKEE (reference sequence). CDR3 length: 16 residues. V was pared by 4 bases and J by 0 bases, with 16 bases between. The entire variable domain, with the rest obtained from reference TRBV5-5 and TRBJ1-1, is as follows: DAGVTQSPTHLIKTRGQQVTLRCSPISGHKSVSWYQQVLGQGPQFIFQYYEKEERGRGNFPDRFSARQFPNYSSELNVNALLLGDSALYLCASSPSPPTMNTEAFFGQGTRLTVV.